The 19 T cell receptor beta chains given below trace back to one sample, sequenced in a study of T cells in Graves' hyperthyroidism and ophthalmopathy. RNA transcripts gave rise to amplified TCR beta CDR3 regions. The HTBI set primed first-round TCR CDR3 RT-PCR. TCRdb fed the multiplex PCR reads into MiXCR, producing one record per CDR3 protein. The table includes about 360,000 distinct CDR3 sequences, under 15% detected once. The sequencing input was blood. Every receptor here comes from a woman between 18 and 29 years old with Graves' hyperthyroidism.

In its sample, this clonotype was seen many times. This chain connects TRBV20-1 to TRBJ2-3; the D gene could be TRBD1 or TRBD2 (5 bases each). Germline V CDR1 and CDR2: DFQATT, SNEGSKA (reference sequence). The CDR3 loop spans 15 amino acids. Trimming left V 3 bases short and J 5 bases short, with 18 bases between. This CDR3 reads CSASDEGRRLDTQYF. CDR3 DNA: TGCAGTGCTAGTGATGAGGGGCGCCGTCTAGATACGCAGTATTTT.

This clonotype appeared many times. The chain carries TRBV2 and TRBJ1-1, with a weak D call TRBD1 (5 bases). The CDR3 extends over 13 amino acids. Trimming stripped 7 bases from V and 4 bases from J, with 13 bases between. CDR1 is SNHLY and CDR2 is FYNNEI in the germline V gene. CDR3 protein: CASTTPGFTEAFF. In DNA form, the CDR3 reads TGTGCCAGCACCACTCCAGGGTTCACTGAAGCTTTCTTT.

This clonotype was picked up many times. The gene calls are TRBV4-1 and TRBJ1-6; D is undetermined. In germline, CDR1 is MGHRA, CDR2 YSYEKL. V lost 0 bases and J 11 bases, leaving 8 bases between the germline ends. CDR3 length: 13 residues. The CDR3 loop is CASSQEIGPPLHF. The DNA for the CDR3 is TGCGCCAGCAGCCAAGAAATCGGACCACCCCTCCACTTT.

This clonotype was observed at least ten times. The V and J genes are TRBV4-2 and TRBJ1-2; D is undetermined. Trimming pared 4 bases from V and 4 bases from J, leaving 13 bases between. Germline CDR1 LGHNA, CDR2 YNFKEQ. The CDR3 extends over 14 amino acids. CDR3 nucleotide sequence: TGTGCCAGCAGCCTTAAACTCCTTTCCTATGGCTACACCTTC. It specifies CASSLKLLSYGYTF.

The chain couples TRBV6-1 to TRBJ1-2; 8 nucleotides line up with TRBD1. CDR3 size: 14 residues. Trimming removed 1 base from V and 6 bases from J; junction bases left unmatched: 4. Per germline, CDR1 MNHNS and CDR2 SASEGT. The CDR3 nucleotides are TGTGCCAGCAGTGAAGGACAGGGGTCCCATGGCTACACCTTC. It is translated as CASSEGQGSHGYTF.

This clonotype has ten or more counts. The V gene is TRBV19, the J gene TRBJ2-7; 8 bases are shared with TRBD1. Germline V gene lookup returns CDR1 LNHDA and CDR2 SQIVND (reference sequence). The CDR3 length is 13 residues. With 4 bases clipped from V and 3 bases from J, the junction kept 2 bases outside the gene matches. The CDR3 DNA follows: TGTGCCAGTAGTAGGGACAGGCGCTACGAGCAGTACTTC. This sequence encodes CASSRDRRYEQYF.

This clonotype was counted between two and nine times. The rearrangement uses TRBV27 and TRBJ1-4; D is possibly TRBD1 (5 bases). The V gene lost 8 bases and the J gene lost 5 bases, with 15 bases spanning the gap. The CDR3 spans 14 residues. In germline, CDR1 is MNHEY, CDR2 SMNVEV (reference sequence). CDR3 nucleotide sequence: TGTGCCAGCCGCGCGGGGACGAGGAATGAAAAACTGTTTTTT. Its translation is CASRAGTRNEKLFF. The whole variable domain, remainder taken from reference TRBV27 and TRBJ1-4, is EAQVTQNPRYLITVTGKKLTVTCSQNMNHEYMSWYRQDPGLGLRQIYYSMNVEVTDKGDVPEGYKVSRKEKRNFPLILESPSPNQTSLYFCASRAGTRNEKLFFGSGTQLSVL.

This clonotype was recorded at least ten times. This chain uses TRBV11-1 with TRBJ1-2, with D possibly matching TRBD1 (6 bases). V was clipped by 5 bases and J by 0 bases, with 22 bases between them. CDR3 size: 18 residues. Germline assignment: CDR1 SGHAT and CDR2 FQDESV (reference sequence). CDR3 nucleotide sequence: TGTGCCAGCAGCCTCATTCAGGGGAAGACCCATCCTAACTATGGCTACACCTTC. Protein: CASSLIQGKTHPNYGYTF. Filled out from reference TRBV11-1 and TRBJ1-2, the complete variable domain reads EAEVAQSPRYKITEKSQAVAFWCDPISGHATLYWYRQILGQGPELLVQFQDESVVDDSQLPKDRFSAERLKGVDSTLKIQPAELGDSAMYLCASSLIQGKTHPNYGYTFGSGTRLTVV.

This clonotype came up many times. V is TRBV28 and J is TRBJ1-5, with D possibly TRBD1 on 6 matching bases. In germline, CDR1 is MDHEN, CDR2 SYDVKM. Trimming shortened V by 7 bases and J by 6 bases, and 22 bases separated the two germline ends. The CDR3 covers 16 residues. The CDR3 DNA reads TGTGCCAGCAACCAGATTGGTCAGGGGTATAGTCAGCCCCAGCATTTT. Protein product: CASNQIGQGYSQPQHF. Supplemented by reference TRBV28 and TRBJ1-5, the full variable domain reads DVKVTQSSRYLVKRTGEKVFLECVQDMDHENMFWYRQDPGLGLRLIYFSYDVKMKEKGDIPEGYSVSREKKERFSLILESASTNQTSMYLCASNQIGQGYSQPQHFGDGTRLSIL.

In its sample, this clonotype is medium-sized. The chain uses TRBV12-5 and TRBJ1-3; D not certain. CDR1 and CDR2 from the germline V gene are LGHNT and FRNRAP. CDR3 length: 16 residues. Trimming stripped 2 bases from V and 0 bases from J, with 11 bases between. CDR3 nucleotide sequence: TGTGCTAGTGGTTTGCCCCCCAAGGGCTCTGGAAACACCATATATTTT. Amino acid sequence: CASGLPPKGSGNTIYF.

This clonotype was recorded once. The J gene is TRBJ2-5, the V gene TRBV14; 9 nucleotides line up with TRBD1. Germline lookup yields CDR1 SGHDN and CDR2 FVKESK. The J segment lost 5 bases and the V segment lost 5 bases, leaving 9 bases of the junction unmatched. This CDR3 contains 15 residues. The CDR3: CASSAPGQGPETQYF. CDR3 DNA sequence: TGTGCCAGCAGCGCACCGGGACAGGGACCGGAGACCCAGTACTTC.

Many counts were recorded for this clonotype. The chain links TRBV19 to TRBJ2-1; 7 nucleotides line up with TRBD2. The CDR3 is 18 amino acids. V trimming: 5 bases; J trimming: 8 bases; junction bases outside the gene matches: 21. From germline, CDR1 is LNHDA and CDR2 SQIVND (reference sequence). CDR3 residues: CASSPSPLAVSVPHEQFF. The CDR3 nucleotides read TGTGCCAGTAGTCCGAGTCCCCTAGCGGTTTCGGTTCCCCATGAGCAGTTCTTC.

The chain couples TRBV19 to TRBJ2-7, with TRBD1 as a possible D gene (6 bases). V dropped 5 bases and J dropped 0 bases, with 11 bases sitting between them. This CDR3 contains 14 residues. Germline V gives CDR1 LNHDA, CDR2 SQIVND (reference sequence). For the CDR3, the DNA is TGTGCCAGTAGTCCCAGGGGTCTCTCCTACGAGCAGTACTTC. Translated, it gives CASSPRGLSYEQYF.

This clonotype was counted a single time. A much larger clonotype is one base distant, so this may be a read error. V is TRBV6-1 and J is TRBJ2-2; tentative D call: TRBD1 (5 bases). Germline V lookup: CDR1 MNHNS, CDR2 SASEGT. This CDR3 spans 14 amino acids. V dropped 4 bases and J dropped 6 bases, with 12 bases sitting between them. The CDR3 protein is CASSVGRASGELFF. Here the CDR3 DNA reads TGTGCCAGCAGTGTTGGCAGGGCATCCGGGGAGCTGTTTTTT.

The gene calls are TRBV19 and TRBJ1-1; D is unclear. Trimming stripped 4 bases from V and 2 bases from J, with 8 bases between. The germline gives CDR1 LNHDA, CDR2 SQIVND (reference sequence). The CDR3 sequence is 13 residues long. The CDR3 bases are TGTGCCAGTAGTACCGAATTTAACACTGAAGCTTTCTTT. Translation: CASSTEFNTEAFF.

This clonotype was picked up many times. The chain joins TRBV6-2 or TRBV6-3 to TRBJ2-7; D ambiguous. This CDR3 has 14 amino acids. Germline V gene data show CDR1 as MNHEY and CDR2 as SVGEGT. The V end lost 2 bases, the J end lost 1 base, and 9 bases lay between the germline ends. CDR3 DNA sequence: TGTGCCAGCAGTTACGGCGCATATTCCTACGAGCAGTACTTC. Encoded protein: CASSYGAYSYEQYF.

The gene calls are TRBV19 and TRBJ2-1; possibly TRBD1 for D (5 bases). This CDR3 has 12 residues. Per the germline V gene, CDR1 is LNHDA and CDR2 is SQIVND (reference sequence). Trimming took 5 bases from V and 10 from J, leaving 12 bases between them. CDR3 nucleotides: TGTGCCAGTAGTTCAAGGGGATGGGAGCAGTTCTTC. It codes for CASSSRGWEQFF.

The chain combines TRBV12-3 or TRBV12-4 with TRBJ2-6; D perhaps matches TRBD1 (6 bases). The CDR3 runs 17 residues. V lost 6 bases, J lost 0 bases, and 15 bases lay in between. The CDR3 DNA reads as TGTGCCAGCAGCCGATACGCAGGGGCCTCTGGGGCCAACGTCCTGACTTTC. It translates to CASSRYAGASGANVLTF.

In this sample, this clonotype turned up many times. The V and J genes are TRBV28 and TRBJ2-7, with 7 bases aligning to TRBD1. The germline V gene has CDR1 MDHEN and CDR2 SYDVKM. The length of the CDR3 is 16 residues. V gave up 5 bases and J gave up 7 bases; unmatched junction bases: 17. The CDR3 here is CASSLDRDAPTGEQYF. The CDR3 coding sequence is TGTGCCAGCAGTCTAGACAGGGACGCTCCTACGGGGGAGCAGTACTTC.